This entry features one TCR beta chain sequence. How the authors handled the data: Amplification of reference gene primers provided the estimated nucleated cell counts. Sequenced by immunoSEQ multiplex PCR; TCRdb stores in-frame clones only, minus some. The DNA was the basis for D and trimming; V, J and clone size are from that table. The table includes about 170,000 clones, 85% to 90% detected once. The V gene's germline CDR1 is KGHSH and CDR2 LQKENI. The CDR3 spans 15 residues. V was clipped by 3 bases and J by 0 bases; unmatched bases: 2. The data originate from a study of blood T cell repertoires in COVID-19. Study information: Whether acute or convalescent, the COVID-19 samples came from the United States, Italy and Spain. PBMCs, B-cell-depleted T cells, or T cells were the source of the cDNA or gDNA that made up the material.

Source material: peripheral blood. This clonotype was obtained from a man aged 18 to 30 with active or convalescent COVID-19. The rearrangement joins TRBV18 to TRBJ1-3, with 7 bases lining up with TRBD1. The CDR3: CASSPGTDSGNTIYF. The CDR3 DNA sequence: TGTGCCAGCTCACCGGGGACAGACTCTGGAAACACCATATATTTT.